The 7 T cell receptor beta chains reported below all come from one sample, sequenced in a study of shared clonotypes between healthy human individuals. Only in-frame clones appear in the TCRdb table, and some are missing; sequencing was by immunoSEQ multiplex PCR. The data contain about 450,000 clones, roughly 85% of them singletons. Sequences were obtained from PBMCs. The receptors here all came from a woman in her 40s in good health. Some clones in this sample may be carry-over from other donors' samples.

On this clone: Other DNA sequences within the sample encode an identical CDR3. CDR3 amino acids: CASSLLGKVQYF. DNA for the CDR3: TGTGCCAGCAGCCTATTGGGGAAAGTGCAGTACTTC. J is TRBJ2-5 and V is TRBV7-3; D remains unclear. Germline V gene data show CDR1 as SGHTA and CDR2 as FQGTGA. This CDR3 comprises 12 residues. Trimming pared 5 bases from V and 11 bases from J, leaving 15 bases between.

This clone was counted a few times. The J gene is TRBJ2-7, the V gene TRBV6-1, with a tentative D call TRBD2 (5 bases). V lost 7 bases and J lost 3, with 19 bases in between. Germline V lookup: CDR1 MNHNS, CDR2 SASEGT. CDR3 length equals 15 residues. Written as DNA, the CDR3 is TGTGCCAGCACCCAGAGTCTAGCAGCAGACTACGAGCAGTACTTC. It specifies CASTQSLAADYEQYF.

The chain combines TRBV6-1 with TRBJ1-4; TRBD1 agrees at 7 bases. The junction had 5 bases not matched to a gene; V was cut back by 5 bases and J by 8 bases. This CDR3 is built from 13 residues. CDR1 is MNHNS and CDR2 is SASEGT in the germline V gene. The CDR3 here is CASSSGTAEKLFF. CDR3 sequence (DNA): TGTGCCAGCAGTTCCGGGACAGCAGAAAAACTGTTTTTT.

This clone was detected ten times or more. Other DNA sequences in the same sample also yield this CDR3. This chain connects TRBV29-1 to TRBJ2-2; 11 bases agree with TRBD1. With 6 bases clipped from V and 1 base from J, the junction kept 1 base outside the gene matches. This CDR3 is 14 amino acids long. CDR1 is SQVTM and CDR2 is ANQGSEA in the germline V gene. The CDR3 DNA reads TGCAGCGTCGGGACAGGGGGGAACACCGGGGAGCTGTTTTTT. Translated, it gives CSVGTGGNTGELFF.

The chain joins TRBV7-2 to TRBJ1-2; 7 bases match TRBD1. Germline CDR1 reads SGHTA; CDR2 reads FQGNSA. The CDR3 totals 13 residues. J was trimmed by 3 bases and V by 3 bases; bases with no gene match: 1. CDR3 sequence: CASSLDRYYGYTF. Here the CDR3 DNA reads TGTGCCAGCAGCTTGGACAGGTACTATGGCTACACCTTC.

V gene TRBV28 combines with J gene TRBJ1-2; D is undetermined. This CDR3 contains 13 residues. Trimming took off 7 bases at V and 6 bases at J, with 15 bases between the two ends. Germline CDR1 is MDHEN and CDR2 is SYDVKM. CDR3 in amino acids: CASTLVSGDGYTF. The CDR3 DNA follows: TGTGCCAGCACCCTAGTAAGCGGGGATGGCTACACCTTC.

The CDR3 DNA is TGTGCCAGCAGCTTAGGCGGGCCCCAAGAGACCCAGTACTTC. Encoded protein: CASSLGGPQETQYF. J is TRBJ2-5 and V is TRBV7-8; D is possibly TRBD2 (5 bases). The CDR3 has 14 amino acids. Germline V gene sequence: CDR1 SGHVS, CDR2 FQNEAQ. V was trimmed by 1 base and J by 1 base, leaving 7 bases between them. Supplemented by reference TRBV7-8 and TRBJ2-5, the full variable domain reads GAGVSQSPRYKVAKRGQDVALRCDPISGHVSLFWYQQALGQGPEFLTYFQNEAQLDKSGLPSDRFFAERPEGSVSTLKIQRTQQEDSAVYLCASSLGGPQETQYFGPGTRLLVL.